This T cell receptor (beta chain) originates from a study of blood T cell repertoires in COVID-19. Across the study: Whether acute or convalescent, the COVID-19 samples came from the United States, Italy and Spain. The analysed material was cDNA or gDNA that came from T cells, B-cell-depleted T cells, or PBMCs.

The CDR3 contains 15 residues. V was cut by 1 base and J by 2 bases, with 10 bases left in between. Germline V lookup: CDR1 SGHVS, CDR2 FNYEAQ. As processed by the authors: Estimation of nucleated cell counts was performed using reference gene primer amplification. Profiling relied on immunoSEQ multiplex PCR, and the TCRdb table lists in-frame clones only, not all of them. D and trimming come from the DNA, and the V and J calls and clone size come from that table. The repertoire holds roughly 45,000 clones, with over 80% as singletons. This chain links TRBV7-6 with TRBJ2-3, with D perhaps matching TRBD2 (5 bases). Source material: peripheral blood. The receptor comes from a man aged 45-60 years with active COVID-19. CDR3: CASSLGERNTDTQYF. The DNA for the CDR3 is TGTGCCAGCAGCTTAGGAGAGCGGAACACAGATACGCAGTATTTT.